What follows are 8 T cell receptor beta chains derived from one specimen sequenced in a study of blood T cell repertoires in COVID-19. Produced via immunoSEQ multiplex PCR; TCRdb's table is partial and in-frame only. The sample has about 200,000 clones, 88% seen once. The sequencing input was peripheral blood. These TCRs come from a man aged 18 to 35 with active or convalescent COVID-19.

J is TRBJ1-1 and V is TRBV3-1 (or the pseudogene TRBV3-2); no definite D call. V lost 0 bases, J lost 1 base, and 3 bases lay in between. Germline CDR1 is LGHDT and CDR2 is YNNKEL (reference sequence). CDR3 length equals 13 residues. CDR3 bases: TGTGCCAGCAGCCAAGACAGGAACACTGAAGCTTTCTTT. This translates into CASSQDRNTEAFF.

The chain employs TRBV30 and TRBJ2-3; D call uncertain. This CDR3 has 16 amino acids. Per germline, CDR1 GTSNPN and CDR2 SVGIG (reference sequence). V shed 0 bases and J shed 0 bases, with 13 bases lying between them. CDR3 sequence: CAWSVSVSRSTDTQYF. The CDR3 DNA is TGTGCCTGGAGTGTAAGTGTCAGCAGGAGCACAGATACGCAGTATTTT.

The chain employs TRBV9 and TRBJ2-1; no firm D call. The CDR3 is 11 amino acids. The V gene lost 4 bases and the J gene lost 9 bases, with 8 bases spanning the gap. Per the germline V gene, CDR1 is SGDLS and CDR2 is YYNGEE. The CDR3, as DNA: TGTGCCAGCAGCAACTCTGGTGAGCAGTTCTTC. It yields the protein CASSNSGEQFF.

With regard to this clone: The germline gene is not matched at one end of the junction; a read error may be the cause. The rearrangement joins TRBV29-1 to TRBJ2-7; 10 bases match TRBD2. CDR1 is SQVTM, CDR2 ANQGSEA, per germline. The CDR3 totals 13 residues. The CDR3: CSVASGSSHEQYF. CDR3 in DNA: TGCAGCGTCGCTAGCGGGAGCTCCCACGAGCAGTACTTC.

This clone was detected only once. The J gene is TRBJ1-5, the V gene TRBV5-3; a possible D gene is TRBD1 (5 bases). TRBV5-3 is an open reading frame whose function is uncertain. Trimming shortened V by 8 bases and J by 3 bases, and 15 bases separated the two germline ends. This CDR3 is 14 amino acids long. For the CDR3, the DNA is TGTGCCAGTCCAGGGATACGTCCCAATCAGCCCCAGCATTTT. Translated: CASPGIRPNQPQHF.

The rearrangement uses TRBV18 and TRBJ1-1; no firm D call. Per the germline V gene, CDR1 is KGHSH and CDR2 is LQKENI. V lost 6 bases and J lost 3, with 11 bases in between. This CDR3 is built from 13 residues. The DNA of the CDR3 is TGTGCCAGCTCCCGTGGGGAGGACACTGAAGCTTTCTTT. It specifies CASSRGEDTEAFF.

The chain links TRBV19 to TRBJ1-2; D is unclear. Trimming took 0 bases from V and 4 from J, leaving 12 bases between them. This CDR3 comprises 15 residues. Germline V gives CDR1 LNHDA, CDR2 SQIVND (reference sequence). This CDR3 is CASSIEGSGSYGYTF. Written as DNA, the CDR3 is TGTGCCAGTAGTATAGAGGGCAGTGGGAGCTATGGCTACACCTTC.

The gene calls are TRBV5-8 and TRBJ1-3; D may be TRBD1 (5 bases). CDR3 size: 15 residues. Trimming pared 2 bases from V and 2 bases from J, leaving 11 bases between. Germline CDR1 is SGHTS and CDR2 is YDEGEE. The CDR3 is CASSFRGGPGNTIYF. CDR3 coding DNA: TGTGCCAGCAGCTTCCGGGGGGGACCTGGAAACACCATATATTTT. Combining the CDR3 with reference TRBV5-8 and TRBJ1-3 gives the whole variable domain EAGVTQSPTHLIKTRGQQATLRCSPISGHTSVYWYQQALGLGLQFLLWYDEGEERNRGNFPPRFSGRQFPNYSSELNVNALELEDSALYLCASSFRGGPGNTIYFGEGSWLTVV.